One and the same sample provided the 5 T cell receptor beta chains below, sequenced in a study of healthy donors' naive CD4 and CD8 T cells. Starting from 500 ng of total RNA, TCR libraries were made with linear amplification. TCRdb used MiXCR to reprocess the reads, holding one entry per CDR3 protein. The data hold 150,000 to 200,000 distinct CDR3 sequences, with 65% to 75% observed a single time. Material: naive CD4+ and CD8+ T cells sorted from blood, pooled from several donors. The receptor set was obtained from a pool of human donors in good health; the sample pools cells from several healthy donors.

This clonotype was seen a single time. CDR3 in DNA: TGTGCCAGCAGTCACCGGGACAATGAGCAGTTCTTC. It codes for CASSHRDNEQFF. J is TRBJ2-1 and V is TRBV6-5, with no clear D. Trimming stripped 5 bases from V and 5 bases from J, with 7 bases between. The CDR3 loop spans 12 amino acids. The V gene's germline CDR1 is MNHEY and CDR2 SVGAGI.

The V and J genes are TRBV27 and TRBJ2-7; a possible D gene is TRBD1 (5 bases). The ends were cut back, 3 bases at V and 7 bases at J, with 13 bases in the middle. Germline lookup yields CDR1 MNHEY and CDR2 SMNVEV (reference sequence). The CDR3 totals 13 residues. The CDR3 DNA reads TGTGCCAGCAGTTTTTCCACAGGTTTAGAGCAGTACTTC. It is translated as CASSFSTGLEQYF.

V and J are TRBV27 and TRBJ2-3; 11 bases line up with TRBD2. This CDR3 has 16 residues. Per the germline V gene, CDR1 is MNHEY and CDR2 is SMNVEV (reference sequence). V gave up 5 bases and J gave up 2 bases; unmatched junction bases: 6. CDR3 DNA: TGTGCCAGCAGTCATCGACTAGCGGGGTACACAGATACGCAGTATTTT. Protein product: CASSHRLAGYTDTQYF.

This chain links TRBV24-1 with TRBJ2-3; no clear D gene. Germline V gene sequence: CDR1 KGHDR, CDR2 SFDVKD. This CDR3 has 15 residues. V was trimmed by 5 bases and J by 2 bases, leaving 13 bases between them. The CDR3 loop is CATSAGGAYTDTQYF. The CDR3 nucleotides read TGTGCCACCAGTGCAGGCGGAGCCTACACAGATACGCAGTATTTT.

V is TRBV5-5 and J is TRBJ1-2, with no clear D. V lost 0 bases, J lost 4 bases, and 16 bases lay in between. CDR1 and CDR2 (germline): SGHKS, YYEKEE (reference sequence). The CDR3 extends over 16 amino acids. The CDR3 here is CASSLGLRGLSYGYTF. The DNA of the CDR3 is TGTGCCAGCAGCTTGGGTCTGAGAGGGCTGAGCTATGGCTACACCTTC.